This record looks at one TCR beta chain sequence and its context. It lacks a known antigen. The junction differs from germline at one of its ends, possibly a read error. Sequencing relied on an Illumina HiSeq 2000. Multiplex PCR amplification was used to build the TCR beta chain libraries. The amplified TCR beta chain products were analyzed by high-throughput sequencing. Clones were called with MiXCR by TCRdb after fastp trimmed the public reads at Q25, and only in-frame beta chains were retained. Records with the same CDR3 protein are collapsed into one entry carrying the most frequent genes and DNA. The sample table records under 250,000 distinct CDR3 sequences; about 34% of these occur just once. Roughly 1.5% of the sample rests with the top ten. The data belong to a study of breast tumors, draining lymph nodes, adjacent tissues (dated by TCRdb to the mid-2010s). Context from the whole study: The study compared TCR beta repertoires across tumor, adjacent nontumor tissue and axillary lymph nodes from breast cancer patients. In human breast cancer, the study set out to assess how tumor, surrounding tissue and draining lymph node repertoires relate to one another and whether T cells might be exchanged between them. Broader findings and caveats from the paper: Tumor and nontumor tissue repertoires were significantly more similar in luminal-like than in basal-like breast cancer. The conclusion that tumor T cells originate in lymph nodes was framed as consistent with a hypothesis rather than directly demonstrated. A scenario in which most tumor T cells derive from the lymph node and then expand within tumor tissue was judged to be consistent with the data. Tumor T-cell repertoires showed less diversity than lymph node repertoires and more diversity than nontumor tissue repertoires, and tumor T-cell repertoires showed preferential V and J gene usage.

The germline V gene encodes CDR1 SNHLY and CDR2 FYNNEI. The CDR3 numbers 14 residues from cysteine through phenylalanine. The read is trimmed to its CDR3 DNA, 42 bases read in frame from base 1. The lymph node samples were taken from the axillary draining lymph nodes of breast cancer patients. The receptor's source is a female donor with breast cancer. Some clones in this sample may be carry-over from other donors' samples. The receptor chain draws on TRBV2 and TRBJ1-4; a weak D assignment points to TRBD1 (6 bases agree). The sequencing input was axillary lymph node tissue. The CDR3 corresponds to CASRVTGIGEKPSF. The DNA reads TGTGCCAGCAGGGTCACAGGGATTGGTGAAAAACCGTCTTTT.